This TCR beta chain emerged from a study of response to subunit inactivated influenza vaccine listed by TCRdb under 2018. Looking at the study overall: The study used deep quantitative T cell receptor repertoire profiling to track responses to a trivalent subunit inactivated influenza vaccine.

This clonotype has a count of ten or more. No antigen is known for it. One end of the junction varies from germline; a read error may be responsible. Receptor amplification or capture employed RT-PCR. The sequencer listed for this sample is Illumina HiSeq 2500. TCRdb trimmed public reads at Q25 via fastp, called clones via MiXCR and kept in-frame beta chains. All rows with the same CDR3 protein become a single entry with the most common DNA and genes. Here the sample has over 800,000 distinct CDR3 sequences; 21% occur a single time. Clones ranked in the top ten supply about 10% of the sample. General findings and caveats noted by the study authors: It was suggested by the authors that each seasonal influenza vaccination may recruit only a limited number of new T cells.

The sequence came from a man in his forties or fifties who received an inactivated influenza vaccine. Donor details come from another sample of the same person, matched by shared clones. Source: PBMCs from blood, taken about 5 days after vaccination.

For the CDR3, the sequence is CASSLGTSSYNEQFF. The DNA sequence is TGTGCCAGCAGCTTAGGGACTAGCTCCTACAATGAGCAGTTCTTC. The rearranged chain carries TRBV5-1 and TRBJ2-1, and 8 bases in between align with TRBD2. The CDR3 contains 15 residues, cysteine and phenylalanine counted. The retained sequence is limited to the CDR3, 45 bases, with the frame set at the first base. According to the germline V gene, CDR1 reads SGHRS and CDR2 reads YFSETQ.